This entry lists 7 T cell receptor beta chains sequenced from one sample in a study of graft-versus-host responses after intestinal transplantation. These receptors are not linked to any known antigen. This table comes from immunoSEQ multiplex PCR, and its TCRdb copy is limited to in-frame clones, with some not included. The top ten clones hold roughly 2.6% of a sample with around 70,000 clones, around 90% of them seen once. Sequences were derived from unstimulated CD8+ T cells sorted from spleen or lymph node cells, sampled before intestinal transplant. All receptors derive from a human donor who received an intestinal transplant.

The V and J genes are TRBV15 and TRBJ2-2; 8 bases line up with TRBD1. Germline CDR1 LNHNV, CDR2 YYDKDF (reference sequence). The CDR3 extends over 16 amino acids. The V gene end was trimmed by 1 base and the J gene end by 4 bases; junction bases not matched to a gene: 5. This CDR3 is CATSRGLTGATGELFF. CDR3 coding DNA: TGTGCCACCAGCAGAGGCCTGACAGGGGCCACCGGGGAGCTGTTTTTT.

The chain carries TRBV7-9 and TRBJ2-5; 7 bases are a match to TRBD1. Trimming cost V 5 bases and J 1 base; bases outside gene matches: 7. This CDR3 has 15 residues. From germline, CDR1 is SEHNR and CDR2 FQNEAQ (reference sequence). In nucleotides, the CDR3 is TGTGCCAGCAGCCCCCGGGACAGCCGCCAAGAGACCCAGTACTTC. This encodes CASSPRDSRQETQYF.

This clone was found a few times. The chain joins TRBV19 to TRBJ2-1; 13 positions agree with TRBD2. The CDR3 spans 16 residues. Per the germline V gene, CDR1 is LNHDA and CDR2 is SQIVND (reference sequence). Trimming removed 6 bases from V and 7 bases from J; junction bases left unmatched: 9. In nucleotides, the CDR3 is TGTGCCAGTAGCCCACTAGCGGGAGGGCCCTCTAATGAGCAGTTCTTC. This encodes CASSPLAGGPSNEQFF.

The gene calls are TRBV2 and TRBJ2-5, with a possible D match to TRBD2 (6 bases). The CDR3 is made up of 15 amino acids. Trimming took 4 bases from V and 7 from J, leaving 19 bases between them. The germline V gene encodes CDR1 SNHLY and CDR2 FYNNEI. Written as DNA, the CDR3 is TGTGCCAGCAGTGGATCAGCGGAAATTAGCGGGACCCAGTACTTC. Translating it yields CASSGSAEISGTQYF.

V is TRBV4-2 and J is TRBJ2-7, with 10 bases matching TRBD2. V dropped 0 bases and J dropped 7; count of bases not matched to a gene: 15. Germline V gives CDR1 LGHNA, CDR2 YNFKEQ. This CDR3 has 18 residues. CDR3 sequence: CASSQDIASGSFVGEQYF. The CDR3 coding sequence is TGTGCCAGCAGCCAAGATATAGCTAGCGGGAGTTTCGTGGGGGAGCAGTACTTC.

The chain is built from TRBV27 and TRBJ1-1; D may be TRBD1 (6 bases). CDR1 is MNHEY and CDR2 is SMNVEV in the germline V gene (reference sequence). The CDR3 has 12 residues. Deletions cut 5 bases from V and 5 bases from J, with 9 bases between. In DNA form, the CDR3 reads TGTGCCAGCAGTGTAACAGGGACTGAAGCTTTCTTT. It encodes CASSVTGTEAFF.

The J gene is TRBJ2-7, the V gene TRBV10-3, with 9 positions matching TRBD1. Trimming cost V 6 bases and J 3 bases; bases outside gene matches: 6. This CDR3 has 14 residues. Looked up from germline, CDR1 is ENHRY and CDR2 is SYGVKD. CDR3 nucleotides: TGTGCCATCAGGACCGGGACAGGGAACTACGAGCAGTACTTC. Protein sequence: CAIRTGTGNYEQYF.